The 2 T cell receptor beta chains presented below share a single source sample, sequenced in a study of early T cells in non-severe SARS-CoV-2 infection. TCRdb re-called the 5' RACE reads through MiXCR, storing one row per CDR3 protein. The table shows fewer than 60,000 distinct CDR3 sequences, with 9.1% occurring only once. Sequencing input: whole blood. The receptors come from an adult who was a healthcare worker with PCR-confirmed SARS-CoV-2 infection or an uninfected control (not recorded which).

This clonotype was detected many times. The chain carries TRBV6-1 and TRBJ2-1; TRBD2 agrees at 7 bases. V lost 4 bases, J lost 0 bases, and 6 bases stayed unmatched. Germline loops: CDR1 MNHNS, CDR2 SASEGT. CDR3 length equals 16 residues. The DNA for the CDR3 is TGTGCCAGCAGTGTGATTGGGGGGGGCTCCTACAATGAGCAGTTCTTC. Its protein product is CASSVIGGGSYNEQFF.

Ten or more counts support this clonotype. This chain links TRBV3-1 with TRBJ2-1; no clear D gene. The V gene's germline CDR1 is LGHDT and CDR2 YNNKEL (reference sequence). The germline V and J ends were trimmed by 1 base and 12 bases, with 7 bases remaining between them. CDR3 length: 11 amino acids. The CDR3, as DNA: TGTGCCAGCAGCCAAGCCTCGGGGCAGTTCTTC. Its translation: CASSQASGQFF.